The TCR beta chain described here comes from a study of read filtering for tumor transcriptome and immune sequencing. This clonotype occurred a few times. Molecular barcoded adaptors covering alpha/delta and beta/gamma chains were used on approximately 440 ng RNA. TCRdb reprocessed the reads via MiXCR and lists one record per CDR3 protein. The data show about 130,000 distinct CDR3 sequences, around 13% seen once. This TCR was recovered from a donor over 35 with multiple myeloma. The sample taken for sequencing was a population of CD138-negative cells sorted from bone marrow.

The CDR3 loop reads CASSPRQGPTTYEQYF. As DNA, the CDR3 is TGTGCCAGCTCACCACGACAGGGGCCGACTACCTACGAGCAGTACTTC. V usage is TRBV18 and J usage is TRBJ2-7; TRBD1 agrees at 8 bases. J lost 2 bases, V lost 1 base, and 7 bases had no gene match. Germline assignment: CDR1 KGHSH and CDR2 LQKENI. This CDR3 comprises 16 residues.